Listed below are T cell receptor beta chains from one sample, sequenced in a study of beta chain features in type 1 diabetes. Measured with immunoSEQ multiplex PCR; TCRdb has only the in-frame clones, and not every one. The profile shows a few hundred thousand clones, approximately 15% of them singletons. Sequences were obtained from naive CD4+ T cells from blood. Source of these receptors: a woman under 30 in good health. Both conserved end residues are part of each CDR3. Fields, in order: CDR3 protein, CDR3 DNA, J gene, D gene, clone size, V gene. D genes are given only for firm matches. Size values are once, few and many counts, or a class for expanded clones, and some rows have none.

CDR3: CASSYDRGQETQYF
DNA: TGTGCCAGCAGCTACGACAGGGGTCAAGAGACCCAGTACTTC
J: TRBJ2-5
D: TRBD1
size: few
V: TRBV2

CDR3: CASRPPGTVNSYGYTF
DNA: TGTGCCAGCAGGCCGCCCGGGACAGTCAACTCCTATGGCTACACCTTC
J: TRBJ1-2
D: TRBD1
size: few
V: TRBV25-1

CDR3: CASSLDHSSYEQYF
DNA: TGTGCCAGCAGCTTAGACCACTCCTCCTACGAGCAGTACTTC
J: TRBJ2-7
D: NA
size: NA
V: TRBV7-2

CDR3: CAWAHSTSPDTQYF
DNA: TGTGCCTGGGCCCACTCGACTAGCCCAGATACGCAGTATTTT
J: TRBJ2-3
D: TRBD2
size: NA
V: TRBV30

CDR3: CASSVAGGLYEQYF
DNA: TGTGCCAGCAGTGTAGCGGGAGGTCTCTACGAGCAGTACTTC
J: TRBJ2-7
D: TRBD2
size: few
V: TRBV6-5

CDR3: CASSSPSIGTGELFF
DNA: TGTGCCAGCAGCTCCCCTAGCATAGGCACCGGGGAGCTGTTTTTT
J: TRBJ2-2
D: NA
size: few
V: TRBV7-9

CDR3: CATLSRGLKAQHF
DNA: TGTGCCACCTTAAGCAGGGGGCTGAAGGCCCAGCATTTT
J: TRBJ1-5
D: TRBD1
size: NA
V: TRBV28

CDR3: CASSLGQTQYF
DNA: TGTGCCAGCAGTTTAGGCCAGACCCAGTACTTC
J: TRBJ2-5
D: NA
size: few
V: TRBV28

CDR3: CASGRPSGSYEQYF
DNA: TGTGCCAGCGGGCGCCCCTCAGGCTCCTACGAGCAGTACTTC
J: TRBJ2-7
D: NA
size: NA
V: TRBV7-9

CDR3: CAISETGNNEQFF
DNA: TGTGCCATCAGTGAGACAGGGAACAATGAGCAGTTCTTC
J: TRBJ2-1
D: NA
size: few
V: TRBV10-3

CDR3: CAWSASGNYGYTF
DNA: TGTGCCTGGAGTGCCTCAGGGAACTATGGCTACACCTTC
J: TRBJ1-2
D: NA
size: NA
V: TRBV30

CDR3: CASSVEGSGGRALETQYF
DNA: TGTGCCAGCAGCGTAGAGGGGAGTGGCGGGAGGGCCCTGGAGACCCAGTACTTC
J: TRBJ2-5
D: TRBD2
size: few
V: TRBV9

CDR3: CASSVDLAVQETQYF
DNA: TGTGCCAGCAGCGTAGATCTAGCCGTCCAAGAGACCCAGTACTTC
J: TRBJ2-5
D: NA
size: NA
V: TRBV9

CDR3: CASSQDRGLAFAYEQYF
DNA: TGTGCCAGCAGCCAGGACAGGGGACTAGCGTTCGCCTACGAGCAGTACTTC
J: TRBJ2-7
D: NA
size: NA
V: TRBV4-2

CDR3: CASSSSLSPLETQYF
DNA: TGTGCCAGCAGCTCCTCTCTATCTCCACTAGAGACCCAGTACTTC
J: TRBJ2-5
D: NA
size: NA
V: TRBV11-2

CDR3: CASIGGYNEQFF
DNA: TGCGCCAGCATAGGGGGATACAATGAGCAGTTCTTC
J: TRBJ2-1
D: NA
size: few
V: TRBV5-1

CDR3: CASSFLGPSTDTQYF
DNA: TGTGCCAGCAGCTTCCTGGGGCCTAGCACAGATACGCAGTATTTT
J: TRBJ2-3
D: NA
size: few
V: TRBV7-2